One sample yielded the 10 T cell receptor beta chains listed below, sequenced in a study of cytomegalovirus exposure and HLA in healthy donors. The study ran its PCR with 60 Vbeta and 13 Jbeta primers. Clones were sequenced by immunoSEQ multiplex PCR, and TCRdb holds only the in-frame ones, with some missing. Among 100,000 or so clones listed, 55% to 75% were seen once. Sequencing input: PBMCs. Every receptor here comes from a man aged 50 or older in good health and CMV-seronegative.

This chain's CDR3 is CASSRGNSGGTEAFF. CDR3 nucleotide sequence: TGTGCCAGCAGCCGAGGGAACAGCGGAGGCACTGAAGCTTTCTTT. The V call is TRBV7-3, the J call TRBJ1-1; the D is unclear. V was pared by 5 bases and J by 4 bases, with 17 bases between. Germline V CDR1 and CDR2: SGHTA, FQGTGA. This CDR3 comprises 15 residues.

This chain joins TRBV18 and TRBJ2-5; the match to TRBD2 covers 7 bases. The CDR3 spans 15 residues. V shed 3 bases, J shed 3 bases, and the junction held 7 bases outside the gene matches. Germline V gives CDR1 KGHSH, CDR2 LQKENI. In DNA form, the CDR3 reads TGTGCCAGCTCACCCACGGTGGGAGGGGAAGAGACCCAGTACTTC. It translates to CASSPTVGGEETQYF. The variable domain in full, completed from reference TRBV18 and TRBJ2-5, reads NAGVMQNPRHLVRRRGQEARLRCSPMKGHSHVYWYRQLPEEGLKFMVYLQKENIIDESGMPKERFSAEFPKEGPSILRIQQVVRGDSAAYFCASSPTVGGEETQYFGPGTRLLVL.

The chain has TRBV4-3 and TRBJ1-4; TRBD1 aligns across 7 bases. The CDR3 runs 15 residues. Germline CDR1 reads LGHNA; CDR2 reads YSLEER. V shed 2 bases and J 7 bases; nucleotides not matched to a gene: 7. The CDR3 protein is CASSQQTGWFEKLFF. For the CDR3, the DNA is TGCGCCAGCAGCCAACAGACAGGGTGGTTTGAAAAACTGTTTTTT.

The V gene is TRBV7-9, the J gene TRBJ1-1, with a weak D call TRBD1 (6 bases). Germline V lookup: CDR1 SEHNR, CDR2 FQNEAQ (reference sequence). V was clipped by 6 bases and J by 1 base, with 18 bases between them. The CDR3 is 16 residues long. CDR3 protein: CASRLGTGSTNTEAFF. For the CDR3, the DNA is TGTGCCAGCAGACTCGGAACAGGGTCCACGAACACTGAAGCTTTCTTT.

The chain couples TRBV6-6 to TRBJ2-3; weak D call: TRBD2 (5 bases). Looked up from germline, CDR1 is MNHNY and CDR2 is SVGAGI (reference sequence). The CDR3 totals 10 residues. Trimming pared 10 bases from V and 8 bases from J, leaving 10 bases between. The CDR3 nucleotides are TGTGCCACCGGAGGAGTTACGCAGTATTTT. Its translation is CATGGVTQYF.

The DNA for the CDR3 is TGTGCCAGCAGTTTTATCGGCAGTCCAGGAGCCAAAAACATTCAGTACTTC. Translated: CASSFIGSPGAKNIQYF. The chain is built from TRBV28 and TRBJ2-4; D gene ambiguous. The CDR3 extends over 17 amino acids. Trimming left V 3 bases short and J 0 bases short, with 15 bases between. Germline values: CDR1 MDHEN, CDR2 SYDVKM.

CDR3 loop: CASSSAGRYGYTF. CDR3 bases: TGTGCCAGTTCCTCGGCAGGGAGGTATGGCTACACCTTC. The chain links TRBV19 to TRBJ1-2, with D possibly being TRBD1 (5 bases). V lost 8 bases and J 5 bases, leaving 15 bases between the germline ends. The CDR3 contains 13 residues. The germline V gene has CDR1 LNHDA and CDR2 SQIVND (reference sequence).

This clone was detected a few times. The chain joins TRBV29-1 to TRBJ2-7, with D perhaps matching TRBD2 (6 bases). From germline, CDR1 is SQVTM and CDR2 ANQGSEA. The CDR3 covers 12 residues. V dropped 4 bases and J dropped 3 bases, with 10 bases sitting between them. The CDR3 loop is CSVGRGLYEQYF. The CDR3 nucleotides are TGCAGCGTTGGGAGGGGACTCTACGAGCAGTACTTC.

Worth noting for this clone: The junction shows a germline mismatch at one end, possibly a read error. V and J are TRBV7-9 and TRBJ1-1, with TRBD1 identical over 11 bases. Germline loops: CDR1 SEHNR, CDR2 FQNEAQ (reference sequence). This CDR3 is built from 17 residues. The CDR3 sequence is CSSSARTGGPTNTEAFF. CDR3 in DNA: TGTTCCAGCAGCGCCCGGACAGGGGGCCCCACGAACACTGAAGCTTTCTTT.

J is TRBJ1-1 and V is TRBV29-1; D possibly corresponds to TRBD1 (5 bases). This CDR3 contains 14 residues. Trimming left V 1 base short and J 7 bases short, with 16 bases between. CDR1 SQVTM and CDR2 ANQGSEA come from the germline V gene. CDR3 DNA sequence: TGCAGCGTTGAAGGGTACGGGGGAGCGGGTGAAGCTTTCTTT. Protein product: CSVEGYGGAGEAFF. Full variable domain (rest looked up from reference TRBV29-1 and TRBJ1-1): SAVISQKPSRDICQRGTSLTIQCQVDSQVTMMFWYRQQPGQSLTLIATANQGSEATYESGFVIDKFPISRPNLTFSTLTVSNMSPEDSSIYLCSVEGYGGAGEAFFGQGTRLTVV.